This TCR beta chain was profiled in a study of blood T cells in healthy people across ages. With a J-beta primer mix and a sample-barcoded 5' primer, a second PCR ran about 7 to 11 cycles. TCRdb recomputed calls from the 5' RACE reads with MiXCR, one row per CDR3 protein. The sample yields roughly 1,500,000 distinct CDR3 sequences, around two fifths seen once. This CDR3 contains 14 residues. Looked up from germline, CDR1 is LGHDT and CDR2 is YNNKEL (reference sequence). V lost 6 bases and J 3 bases, leaving 12 bases between the germline ends. In this sample, this clonotype turned up many times. The sequence was obtained from a woman aged 18-29 years in good health. Sequencing was done on a sample of blood. The chain combines TRBV3-1 with TRBJ1-5; D is possibly TRBD1 (6 bases). This CDR3 reads CASRQRGTNQPQHF. In DNA, the CDR3 is TGTGCCAGCAGGCAGAGGGGGACCAATCAGCCCCAGCATTTT.